A selection of T cell receptor beta chains follows, all from one sample in a study of blood T cell repertoires in COVID-19. The table came from immunoSEQ multiplex PCR; TCRdb's copy has only in-frame clones and leaves some out. Of a few hundred thousand clones detected, about 80% appear once; the ten largest clones hold around 8.9%. Sequencing used peripheral blood. These receptors all stem from a man at least 80 years old with acute or convalescent COVID-19. The CDR3 runs from the conserved cysteine through the conserved F or W. Fields, in order: V gene, D gene, clone size, J gene, CDR3 DNA, CDR3 protein. A D gene is named only where the DNA matches it firmly. Size tells how often a clone was seen (once, few, many) or the class of an expanded clone, and some rows leave it out.

v_call: TRBV24-1
d_call: NA
clone_size: NA
j_call: TRBJ2-1
cdr3_nt: TGTGCCACCAGTGACCGACGGACTAATGAGCAGTTCTTC
cdr3_aa: CATSDRRTNEQFF

v_call: TRBV18
d_call: TRBD1
clone_size: NA
j_call: TRBJ2-2
cdr3_nt: TGTGCCAGCTCTCCAGGGGGCAACGGGGAGCTGTTTTTT
cdr3_aa: CASSPGGNGELFF

v_call: TRBV5-1
d_call: NA
clone_size: NA
j_call: TRBJ1-2
cdr3_nt: TGCGCCAGCAGCCCATATCTTGTGGAGGCGTCTTTAGGCTACACCTTC
cdr3_aa: CASSPYLVEASLGYTF

v_call: TRBV5-4
d_call: NA
clone_size: NA
j_call: TRBJ1-4
cdr3_nt: TGTGCCAGCAGTCACTATGAGGGTGAAAAACTGTTTTTT
cdr3_aa: CASSHYEGEKLFF

v_call: TRBV11-2
d_call: TRBD2
clone_size: NA
j_call: TRBJ2-5
cdr3_nt: TGTGCCAGCAGCAACGTGGGAGGGCCCGAGGGAGAGACCCAGTACTTC
cdr3_aa: CASSNVGGPEGETQYF

v_call: TRBV7-2
d_call: NA
clone_size: NA
j_call: TRBJ1-1
cdr3_nt: TGTGCCAGCAGCCGTGGACAGAACACTGAAGCTTTCTTT
cdr3_aa: CASSRGQNTEAFF

v_call: TRBV4-1
d_call: TRBD1
clone_size: NA
j_call: TRBJ1-2
cdr3_nt: TGCGCCAGCAGCCCCCAAACGGTGGGACAGGCTAACTATGGCTACACCTTC
cdr3_aa: CASSPQTVGQANYGYTF

v_call: TRBV28
d_call: NA
clone_size: NA
j_call: TRBJ1-6
cdr3_nt: TGTGCCAGCTGGAGCTCCTATAATTCACCCCTCCACTTT
cdr3_aa: CASWSSYNSPLHF

v_call: TRBV3-1/TRBV3-2
d_call: NA
clone_size: NA
j_call: TRBJ2-7
cdr3_nt: TGTGCCAGCAGCCAAGATCGTTGGCAGGGTTACTACGAGCAGTACTTC
cdr3_aa: CASSQDRWQGYYEQYF

v_call: TRBV7-9
d_call: NA
clone_size: NA
j_call: TRBJ1-5
cdr3_nt: TGTGCCAGCGCCCAGGGAGGTGGCAATCAGCCCCAGCATTTT
cdr3_aa: CASAQGGGNQPQHF

v_call: TRBV7-6
d_call: TRBD1
clone_size: NA
j_call: TRBJ1-4
cdr3_nt: TGTGCCAGCAGCTCTAAACGGGACAGGGGAAATGAAAAACTGTTTTTT
cdr3_aa: CASSSKRDRGNEKLFF

v_call: TRBV29-1
d_call: NA
clone_size: NA
j_call: TRBJ2-5
cdr3_nt: TGCAGCGTTGAAGATTTCGGTAGGGGCTTTGGCCAAGAGACCCAGTACTTC
cdr3_aa: CSVEDFGRGFGQETQYF

v_call: TRBV27
d_call: TRBD1
clone_size: NA
j_call: TRBJ1-5
cdr3_nt: TGTGCCAGCAGATCCGGGACAGCTTTTCAGCCCCAGCATTTT
cdr3_aa: CASRSGTAFQPQHF

v_call: TRBV9
d_call: NA
clone_size: NA
j_call: TRBJ1-2
cdr3_nt: TGTGCCAGCAGGGAAGGGGGGACTAGCAGGGGCTACACCTTC
cdr3_aa: CASREGGTSRGYTF

v_call: TRBV5-1
d_call: NA
clone_size: NA
j_call: TRBJ2-5
cdr3_nt: TGCGCCAGCCGGCAGGGGCGGGAGACCCAGTACTTC
cdr3_aa: CASRQGRETQYF

v_call: TRBV5-1
d_call: TRBD1
clone_size: NA
j_call: TRBJ1-6
cdr3_nt: TGCGCCAGCAGCTTGGGGGGGACAGAGAGTTCACCCCTCCACTTT
cdr3_aa: CASSLGGTESSPLHF

v_call: TRBV14
d_call: NA
clone_size: NA
j_call: TRBJ2-1
cdr3_nt: TGTGCCAGCAGCCAAGACCAGGCTGTCTCCTACAATGAGCAGTTCTTC
cdr3_aa: CASSQDQAVSYNEQFF

v_call: TRBV6-5
d_call: TRBD1
clone_size: NA
j_call: TRBJ2-7
cdr3_nt: TGTGCCAGCACGAACAGGGGTATAGGAGAGCAGTACTTC
cdr3_aa: CASTNRGIGEQYF

v_call: TRBV5-1
d_call: TRBD2
clone_size: NA
j_call: TRBJ2-7
cdr3_nt: TGCGCCAGCAGCTTCTATAGCGGGGGACACTACGAGCAGTACTTC
cdr3_aa: CASSFYSGGHYEQYF

v_call: TRBV6-1
d_call: TRBD2
clone_size: NA
j_call: TRBJ2-3
cdr3_nt: TGTGCCAGCAGTGCCTATAGCGGGAGGGAAGGCACAGATACGCAGTATTTT
cdr3_aa: CASSAYSGREGTDTQYF

v_call: TRBV6-5
d_call: NA
clone_size: NA
j_call: TRBJ1-4
cdr3_nt: TGTGCCAGCAGTTATACACGATTTGCAACTAATGAAAAACTGTTTTTT
cdr3_aa: CASSYTRFATNEKLFF

v_call: TRBV14
d_call: NA
clone_size: NA
j_call: TRBJ1-6
cdr3_nt: TGTGCCAGTACTCAGGGCTCCTATAATTCACCCCTCCACTTT
cdr3_aa: CASTQGSYNSPLHF

v_call: TRBV28
d_call: NA
clone_size: NA
j_call: TRBJ2-1
cdr3_nt: TGTGCCAGCAGCGTCTGGCACAATGAGCAGTTCTTC
cdr3_aa: CASSVWHNEQFF

v_call: TRBV2
d_call: NA
clone_size: NA
j_call: TRBJ2-7
cdr3_nt: TGTGCCAGCAGTTTGGGACACCACTACGAGCAGTACTTC
cdr3_aa: CASSLGHHYEQYF

v_call: TRBV5-4
d_call: NA
clone_size: NA
j_call: TRBJ1-2
cdr3_nt: TGTGCCAGCAGCAACCAGGCATTCTATGGCTACACCTTC
cdr3_aa: CASSNQAFYGYTF

v_call: TRBV30
d_call: NA
clone_size: NA
j_call: TRBJ2-7
cdr3_nt: TGTGCCTGGAGACCAGCGGGTGCGGGATACGAGCAGTACTTC
cdr3_aa: CAWRPAGAGYEQYF

v_call: TRBV6-6
d_call: TRBD1
clone_size: NA
j_call: TRBJ1-2
cdr3_nt: TGTGCCAGCAGGTACGGGACAGAGAACTATGGCTACACCTTC
cdr3_aa: CASRYGTENYGYTF

v_call: TRBV4-2
d_call: NA
clone_size: NA
j_call: TRBJ2-2
cdr3_nt: TGTGCCAGCAGCCGGAGAGGCGGGGCGAACACCGGGGAGCTGTTTTTT
cdr3_aa: CASSRRGGANTGELFF

v_call: TRBV7-3
d_call: TRBD1
clone_size: NA
j_call: TRBJ2-1
cdr3_nt: TGTGCCAGCAGCCCAAGGACAGGGGGAGTCAATGAGCAGTTCTTC
cdr3_aa: CASSPRTGGVNEQFF

v_call: TRBV20-1
d_call: NA
clone_size: NA
j_call: TRBJ1-4
cdr3_nt: TGCAGTGCTAGCACGGGGGAAAAACTGTTTTTT
cdr3_aa: CSASTGEKLFF

v_call: TRBV24-1
d_call: TRBD2
clone_size: NA
j_call: TRBJ2-3
cdr3_nt: TGTGCCACCATGGCGGGAGGAGGAGATACGCAGTATTTT
cdr3_aa: CATMAGGGDTQYF

v_call: TRBV6-1
d_call: NA
clone_size: NA
j_call: TRBJ2-7
cdr3_nt: TGTGCCAGCAGTGAAGCTCGCGGCTACGAGCAGTACTTC
cdr3_aa: CASSEARGYEQYF

v_call: TRBV7-8
d_call: TRBD2
clone_size: few
j_call: TRBJ2-7
cdr3_nt: TGTGCCAGCAGCCGCTCGGGACTAGCGGGCTCCTACGAGCAGTACTTC
cdr3_aa: CASSRSGLAGSYEQYF

v_call: TRBV19
d_call: TRBD2
clone_size: few
j_call: TRBJ2-5
cdr3_nt: TGTGCCAGTAGTATAAACGGGAGGGCAAAAGAGACCCAGTACTTC
cdr3_aa: CASSINGRAKETQYF

v_call: TRBV5-1
d_call: NA
clone_size: few
j_call: TRBJ1-2
cdr3_nt: TGCGCCAGCAGCTTGGAGCTACAGGGAATTGGCTACACCTTC
cdr3_aa: CASSLELQGIGYTF

v_call: TRBV7-2
d_call: TRBD1
clone_size: few
j_call: TRBJ1-1
cdr3_nt: TGTGCCAGCAGCGAGCACAGGGGTCGGAACACTGAAGCTTTCTTT
cdr3_aa: CASSEHRGRNTEAFF

v_call: TRBV18
d_call: NA
clone_size: NA
j_call: TRBJ1-1
cdr3_nt: TGTGCCAGCTCACCAAGGGGTTTAGGCACTGAAGCTTTCTTT
cdr3_aa: CASSPRGLGTEAFF

v_call: TRBV6-5
d_call: NA
clone_size: NA
j_call: TRBJ1-2
cdr3_nt: TGTGCCAGCAGTTCGCGCGCCCATGGGAGTCCCACCTTC
cdr3_aa: CASSSRAHGSPTF

v_call: TRBV19
d_call: NA
clone_size: NA
j_call: TRBJ1-1
cdr3_nt: TGTGCCACCGGTGACATACAGGGCGGTCGGAAAGCTTTCTTT
cdr3_aa: CATGDIQGGRKAFF

v_call: TRBV18
d_call: NA
clone_size: NA
j_call: TRBJ2-7
cdr3_nt: TGTGCCAGCTCACCACGGGCCGATGCCTACGAGCAGTACTTC
cdr3_aa: CASSPRADAYEQYF

v_call: TRBV7-9
d_call: NA
clone_size: NA
j_call: TRBJ2-2
cdr3_nt: TGTGCCAGCAGCTACCAGGCGTCTCCGGGGGAGCTGTTTTTT
cdr3_aa: CASSYQASPGELFF

v_call: TRBV11-2
d_call: NA
clone_size: NA
j_call: TRBJ2-1
cdr3_nt: TGTGCCAGCAGCCCAGGGCTTAGTGAGCAGTTCTTC
cdr3_aa: CASSPGLSEQFF

v_call: TRBV18
d_call: TRBD1
clone_size: NA
j_call: TRBJ2-7
cdr3_nt: TGTGCCAGCTCAAGGGACAGGGTGGACGAGCAGTACTTC
cdr3_aa: CASSRDRVDEQYF